This T cell receptor (beta chain) appears in the sequencing data of a study of spatial heterogeneity in lung cancer. Background on the study: An average of more than ten raw reads was observed per unique TCR and UMI combination.

Time point noted: sample taken at primary tumor resection. Whole RNA was taken from tumor, nontumor lung or frozen PBMC; it was then sequenced unsorted. The donor population consisted of more than 55 patients with untreated, early-stage non-small cell lung cancer. Comment on this clonotype: Its cognate antigen is unknown.

The presence of a unique molecular identifier marked each TCR cDNA molecule. One entry per CDR3 protein, called by TCRdb with MiXCR from the 5' RACE reads. The sample has more than 75,000 distinct CDR3 sequences; 10% to 15% are singletons. Study-level findings and limits: Ubiquitous expanded tumor TCRs were seen in blood more at resection than at follow-up.

The germline V gene has CDR1 ENHRY and CDR2 SYGVKD. The CDR3 is 17 residues long. The junction had 12 bases not matched to a gene; V was cut back by 6 bases and J by 0 bases. This material consisted of PBMCs, taken at surgery. This clonotype originated in a male donor with early-stage non-small cell lung cancer. V gene TRBV10-3 combines with J gene TRBJ2-3; 7 bases fit TRBD2. The CDR3, as DNA: TGTGCCATCAGGACCCTTACTAGCGACTTTAGCACAGATACGCAGTATTTT. Its translation is CAIRTLTSDFSTDTQYF.